Listed here is a single TCR beta chain. What it binds is not known. The repertoire was sequenced with immunoSEQ multiplex PCR; TCRdb's copy has only in-frame clones and lacks some. The data show 15,000 to 20,000 clones, with roughly 90% seen just once and 3.9% held by the top ten. Time point given: newly diagnosed, previously untreated cHL patient sample. V lost 6 bases and J 3 bases, leaving 14 bases between the germline ends. CDR1 and CDR2 (germline): MDHEN, SYDVKM. The CDR3 has 15 residues. The source of the sample is a study of PD-1 blockade in classical Hodgkin lymphoma. Findings of the study overall: Repertoires differed for reasons still undefined, possibly disease activity or prior therapy. Relapsed/refractory patients reportedly had the lowest baseline TCR diversity, below newly diagnosed patients, who were below healthy donors.

This TCR derives from a human donor with classical Hodgkin lymphoma. The chain couples TRBV28 to TRBJ1-4, with D maybe TRBD1 (5 bases). The source material was peripheral blood mononuclear cells (PBMCs). DNA for the CDR3: TGTGCCAGCAGCCCTTCGGGGCGTCCTAATGAAAAACTGTTTTTT. Protein: CASSPSGRPNEKLFF.